This T cell receptor beta chain was retrieved from a study of early T cells in non-severe SARS-CoV-2 infection. This clonotype has ten or more counts. Using its own MiXCR run on the 5' RACE reads, TCRdb lists one record per CDR3 protein. Found here are fewer than 85,000 distinct CDR3 sequences, 15% to 17% of them singletons; the top ten hold around 12%. From germline, CDR1 is DFQATT and CDR2 SNEGSKA (reference sequence). The J segment lost 7 bases and the V segment lost 3 bases, leaving 0 bases of the junction unmatched. The CDR3 runs to 13 residues. This clonotype was obtained from an adult who was a healthcare worker with PCR-confirmed SARS-CoV-2 infection or an uninfected control (not recorded which). The chain is built from TRBV20-1 and TRBJ2-1, with 13 bases fitting TRBD2. Sequencing was done on a sample of whole blood. The CDR3 nucleotides read TGCAGTGCTAGGGGACTAGCGGGGAATGAGCAGTTCTTC. Translation gives CSARGLAGNEQFF.